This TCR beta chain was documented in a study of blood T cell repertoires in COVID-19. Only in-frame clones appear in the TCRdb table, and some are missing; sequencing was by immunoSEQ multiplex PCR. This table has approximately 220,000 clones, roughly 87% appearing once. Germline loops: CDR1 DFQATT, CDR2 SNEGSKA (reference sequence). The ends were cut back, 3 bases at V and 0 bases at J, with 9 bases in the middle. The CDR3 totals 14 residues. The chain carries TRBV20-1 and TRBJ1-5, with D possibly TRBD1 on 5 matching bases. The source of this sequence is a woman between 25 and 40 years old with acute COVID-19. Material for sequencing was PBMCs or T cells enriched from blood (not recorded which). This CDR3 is CSASGGLSNQPQHF. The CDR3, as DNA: TGCAGTGCTAGTGGGGGACTTAGCAATCAGCCCCAGCATTTT.